This T cell receptor beta chain appears in the sequencing data of a study of T cell changes during pregnancy in multiple sclerosis. V gave up 8 bases and J gave up 4 bases; unmatched junction bases: 9. CDR1 and CDR2 from the germline V gene are SQVTM and ANQGSEA. The CDR3 is made up of 14 amino acids. Profiled with immunoSEQ multiplex PCR; TCRdb holds only in-frame clones, not every one. Of around 45,000 clones listed, 85% to 95% were seen once; the top ten hold 0.52%. The sequencing here drew on CD4+ T cells from peripheral blood mononuclear cells, taken in the third trimester of pregnancy. The genes are TRBV29-1 and TRBJ2-1, with TRBD2 matching over 9 bases. The source is a female donor with multiple sclerosis, enrolled in a pregnancy study. In DNA form, the CDR3 reads TGCAGCTTTTTAGCGGGGGCGATTTACAATGAGCAGTTCTTC. This encodes CSFLAGAIYNEQFF.